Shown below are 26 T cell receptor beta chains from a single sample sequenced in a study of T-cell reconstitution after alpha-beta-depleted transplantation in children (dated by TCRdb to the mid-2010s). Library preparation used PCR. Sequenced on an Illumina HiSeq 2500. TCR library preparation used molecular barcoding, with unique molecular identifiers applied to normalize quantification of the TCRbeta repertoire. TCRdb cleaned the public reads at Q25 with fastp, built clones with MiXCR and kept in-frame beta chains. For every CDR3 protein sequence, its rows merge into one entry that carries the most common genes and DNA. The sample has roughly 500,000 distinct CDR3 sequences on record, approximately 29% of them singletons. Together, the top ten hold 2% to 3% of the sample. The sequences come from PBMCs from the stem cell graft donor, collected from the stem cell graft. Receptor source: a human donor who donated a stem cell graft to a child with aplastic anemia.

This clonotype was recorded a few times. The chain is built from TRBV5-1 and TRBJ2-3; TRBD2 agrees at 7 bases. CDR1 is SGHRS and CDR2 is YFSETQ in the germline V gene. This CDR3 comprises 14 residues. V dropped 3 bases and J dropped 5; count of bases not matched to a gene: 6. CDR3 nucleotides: TGCGCCAGCAGCTGGGGAGGGGCACAAGATACGCAGTATTTT. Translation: CASSWGGAQDTQYF.

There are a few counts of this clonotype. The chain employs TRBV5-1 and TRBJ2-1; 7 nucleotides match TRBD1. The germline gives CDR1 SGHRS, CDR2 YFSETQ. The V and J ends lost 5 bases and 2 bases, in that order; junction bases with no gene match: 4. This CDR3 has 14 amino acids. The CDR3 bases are TGCGCCAGCAGAGTGACAGGGCCCTACAATGAGCAGTTCTTC. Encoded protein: CASRVTGPYNEQFF. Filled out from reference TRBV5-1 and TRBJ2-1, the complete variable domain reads KAGVTQTPRYLIKTRGQQVTLSCSPISGHRSVSWYQQTPGQGLQFLFEYFSETQRNKGNFPGRFSGRQFSNSRSEMNVSTLELGDSALYLCASRVTGPYNEQFFGPGTRLTVL.

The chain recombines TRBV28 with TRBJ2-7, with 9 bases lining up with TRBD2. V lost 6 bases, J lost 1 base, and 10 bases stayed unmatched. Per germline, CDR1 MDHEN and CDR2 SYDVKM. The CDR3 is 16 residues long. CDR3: CASSPYGTSSSYEQYF. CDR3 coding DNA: TGTGCCAGCAGCCCCTATGGGACTAGCTCATCCTACGAGCAGTACTTC.

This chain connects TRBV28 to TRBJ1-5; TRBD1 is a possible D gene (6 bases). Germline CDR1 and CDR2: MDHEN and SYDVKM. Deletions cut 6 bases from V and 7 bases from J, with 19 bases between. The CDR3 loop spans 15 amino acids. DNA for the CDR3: TGTGCCAGCAGCCCTCCGGGGGGGCTGAGGCAGCCCCAGCATTTT. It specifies CASSPPGGLRQPQHF.

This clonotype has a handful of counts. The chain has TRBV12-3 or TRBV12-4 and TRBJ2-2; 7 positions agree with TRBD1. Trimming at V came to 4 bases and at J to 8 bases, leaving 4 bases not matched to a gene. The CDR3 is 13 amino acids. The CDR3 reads CASSSRQGGELFF. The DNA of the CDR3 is TGTGCCAGCAGTTCACGACAGGGTGGGGAGCTGTTTTTT.

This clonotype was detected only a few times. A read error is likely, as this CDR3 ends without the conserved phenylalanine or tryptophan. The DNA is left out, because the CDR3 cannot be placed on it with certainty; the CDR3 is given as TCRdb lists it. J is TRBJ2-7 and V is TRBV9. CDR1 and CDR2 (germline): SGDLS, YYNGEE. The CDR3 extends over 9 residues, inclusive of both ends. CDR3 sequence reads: CASSVDGRS.

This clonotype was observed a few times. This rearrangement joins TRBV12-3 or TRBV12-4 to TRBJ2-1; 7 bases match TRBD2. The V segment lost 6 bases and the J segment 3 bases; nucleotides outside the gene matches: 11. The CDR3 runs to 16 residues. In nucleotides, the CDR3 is TGTGCCAGCAGGAACAATCGAGCGGGAATCTACAATGAGCAGTTCTTC. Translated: CASRNNRAGIYNEQFF.

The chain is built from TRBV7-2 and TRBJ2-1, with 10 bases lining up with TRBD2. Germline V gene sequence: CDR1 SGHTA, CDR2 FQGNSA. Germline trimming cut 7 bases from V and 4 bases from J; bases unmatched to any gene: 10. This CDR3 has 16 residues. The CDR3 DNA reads TGTGCCAGCACCGACGAACTAGCGGGATTTTACAATGAGCAGTTCTTC. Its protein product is CASTDELAGFYNEQFF.

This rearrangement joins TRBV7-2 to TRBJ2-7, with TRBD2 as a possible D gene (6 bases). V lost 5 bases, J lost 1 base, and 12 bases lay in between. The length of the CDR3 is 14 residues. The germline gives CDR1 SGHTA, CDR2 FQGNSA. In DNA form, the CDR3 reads TGTGCCAGCAGCCCCCGCGGGGCTTCCTACGAGCAGTACTTC. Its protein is CASSPRGASYEQYF.

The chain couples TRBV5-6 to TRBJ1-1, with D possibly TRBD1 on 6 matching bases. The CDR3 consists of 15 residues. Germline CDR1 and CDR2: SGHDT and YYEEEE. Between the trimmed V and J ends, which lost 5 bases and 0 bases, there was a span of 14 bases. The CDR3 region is CASSPKDRLNTEAFF. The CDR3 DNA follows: TGTGCCAGCAGTCCTAAGGACAGATTGAACACTGAAGCTTTCTTT.

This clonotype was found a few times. CDR3 residues: CASSSQVDAPSYEQYF. The CDR3 DNA reads as TGCGCCAGCAGCTCCCAGGTAGACGCCCCGTCCTACGAGCAGTACTTC. The rearrangement uses TRBV4-3 and TRBJ2-7; D uncertain. Trimming left V 5 bases short and J 1 base short, with 18 bases between. The CDR3 has 16 residues. Germline V gene data show CDR1 as LGHNA and CDR2 as YSLEER.

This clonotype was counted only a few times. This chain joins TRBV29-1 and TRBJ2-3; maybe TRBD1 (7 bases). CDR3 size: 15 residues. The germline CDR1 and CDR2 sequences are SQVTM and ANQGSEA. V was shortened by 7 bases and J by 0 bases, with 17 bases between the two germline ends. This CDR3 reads CSASSAGGSTDTQYF. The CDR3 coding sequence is TGCAGCGCTAGTTCGGCAGGGGGGAGCACAGATACGCAGTATTTT.

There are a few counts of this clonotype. CDR3 coding DNA: TGCGCCAGCAGCTTGGGATACAGCCCCATTCAGTACTTC. It is translated as CASSLGYSPIQYF. This chain uses TRBV5-1 with TRBJ2-4; D unresolved. CDR3 size: 13 residues. V lost 0 bases and J 9 bases, leaving 10 bases between the germline ends. Per the germline V gene, CDR1 is SGHRS and CDR2 is YFSETQ.

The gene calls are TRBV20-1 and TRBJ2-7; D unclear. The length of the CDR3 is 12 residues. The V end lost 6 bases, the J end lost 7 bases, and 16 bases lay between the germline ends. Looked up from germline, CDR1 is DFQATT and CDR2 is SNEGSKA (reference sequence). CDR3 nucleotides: TGCAGTGCCCGCCGGTTGTTAGGTGAGCAGTACTTC. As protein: CSARRLLGEQYF.

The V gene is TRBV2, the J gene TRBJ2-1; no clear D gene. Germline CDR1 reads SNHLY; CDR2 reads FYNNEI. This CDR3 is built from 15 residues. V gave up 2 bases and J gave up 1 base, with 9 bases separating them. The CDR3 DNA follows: TGTGCCAGCAGTGAACCGTCGAGGTCCTACAATGAGCAGTTCTTC. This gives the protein CASSEPSRSYNEQFF.

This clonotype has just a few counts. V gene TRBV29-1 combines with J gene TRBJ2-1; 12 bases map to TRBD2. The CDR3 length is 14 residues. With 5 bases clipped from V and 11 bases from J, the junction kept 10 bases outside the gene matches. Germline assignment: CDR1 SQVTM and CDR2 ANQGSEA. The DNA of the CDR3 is TGCAGCGTTACCCCGACTAGCGGGAGTCCGAAGCAGTTCTTC. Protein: CSVTPTSGSPKQFF.

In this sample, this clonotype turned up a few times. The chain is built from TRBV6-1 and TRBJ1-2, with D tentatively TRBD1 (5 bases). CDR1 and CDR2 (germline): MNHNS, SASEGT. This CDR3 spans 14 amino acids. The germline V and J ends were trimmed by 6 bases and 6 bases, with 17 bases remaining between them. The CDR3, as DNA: TGTGCCAGCAGGATAGGTGGGGCCCCTAATGGCTACACCTTC. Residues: CASRIGGAPNGYTF.

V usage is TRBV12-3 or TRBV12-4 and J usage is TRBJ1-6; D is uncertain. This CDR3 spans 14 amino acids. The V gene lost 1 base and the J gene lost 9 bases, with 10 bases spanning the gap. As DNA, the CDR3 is TGTGCCAGCAGTTTAGGGGCCAGTCGTTCACCCCTCCACTTT. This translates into CASSLGASRSPLHF.

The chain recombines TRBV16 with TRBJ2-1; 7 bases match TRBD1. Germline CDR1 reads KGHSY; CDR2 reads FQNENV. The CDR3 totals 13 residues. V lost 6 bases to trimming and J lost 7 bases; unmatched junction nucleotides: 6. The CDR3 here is CASSRQQGNEQFF. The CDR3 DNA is TGTGCCAGCAGTCGTCAACAGGGGAATGAGCAGTTCTTC.

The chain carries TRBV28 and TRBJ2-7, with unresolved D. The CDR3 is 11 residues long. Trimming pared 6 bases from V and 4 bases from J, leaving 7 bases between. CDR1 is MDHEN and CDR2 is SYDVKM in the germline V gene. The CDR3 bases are TGTGCCAGCAGGAATAATTACGAGCAGTACTTC. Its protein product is CASRNNYEQYF.

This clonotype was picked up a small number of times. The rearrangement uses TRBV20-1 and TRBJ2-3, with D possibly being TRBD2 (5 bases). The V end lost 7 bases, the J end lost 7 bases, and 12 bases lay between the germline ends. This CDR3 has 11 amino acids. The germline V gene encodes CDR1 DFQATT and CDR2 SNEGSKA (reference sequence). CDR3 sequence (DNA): TGCAGTGTGATTAGCGCCAATACGCAGTATTTT. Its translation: CSVISANTQYF.

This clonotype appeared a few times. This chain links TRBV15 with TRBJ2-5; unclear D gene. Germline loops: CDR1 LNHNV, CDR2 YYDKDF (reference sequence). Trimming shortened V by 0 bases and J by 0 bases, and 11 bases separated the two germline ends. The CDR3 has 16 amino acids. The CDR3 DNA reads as TGTGCCACCAGCAGAGATAACGGACGGTACCAAGAGACCCAGTACTTC. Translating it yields CATSRDNGRYQETQYF.

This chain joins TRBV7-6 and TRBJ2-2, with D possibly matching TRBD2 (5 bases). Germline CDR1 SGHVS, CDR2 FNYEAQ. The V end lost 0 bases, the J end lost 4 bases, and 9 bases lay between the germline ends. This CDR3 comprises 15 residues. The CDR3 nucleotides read TGTGCCAGCAGCTTAGCCGCCGCGGGCACCGGGGAGCTGTTTTTT. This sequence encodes CASSLAAAGTGELFF.

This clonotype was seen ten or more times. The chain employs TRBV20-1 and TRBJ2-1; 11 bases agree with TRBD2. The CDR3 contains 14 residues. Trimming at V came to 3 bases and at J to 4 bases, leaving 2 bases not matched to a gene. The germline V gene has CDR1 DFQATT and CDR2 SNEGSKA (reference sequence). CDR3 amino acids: CSASSSGGYNEQFF. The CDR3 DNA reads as TGCAGTGCTAGTTCTAGCGGGGGGTACAATGAGCAGTTCTTC.

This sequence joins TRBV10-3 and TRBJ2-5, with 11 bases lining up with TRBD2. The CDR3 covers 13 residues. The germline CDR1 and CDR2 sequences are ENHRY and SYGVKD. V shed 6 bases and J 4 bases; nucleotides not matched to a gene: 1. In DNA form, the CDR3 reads TGTGCCATCAGCGGGACTAGCGGAGAGACCCAGTACTTC. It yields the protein CAISGTSGETQYF.

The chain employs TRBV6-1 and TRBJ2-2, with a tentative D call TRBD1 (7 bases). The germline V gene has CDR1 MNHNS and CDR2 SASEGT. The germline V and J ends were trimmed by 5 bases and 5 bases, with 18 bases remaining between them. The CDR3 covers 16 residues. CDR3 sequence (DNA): TGTGCCAGCAGTCCTGGGCAGGGGGGCGGAACCGGGGAGCTGTTTTTT. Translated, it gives CASSPGQGGGTGELFF.